This T cell receptor (beta chain) was identified during a study of T cell responses to AZD1222 COVID-19 vaccine. Study overall: Investigators merged groups given second doses at roughly 4 or roughly 12 weeks.

TCRdb's table, derived via immunoSEQ multiplex PCR, lists solely in-frame clones and lacks some. The sample contains 100,000 to 150,000 clones, 88% of which appear only once. Sequencing was performed on peripheral blood, taken on day 0 of AZD1222 vaccination. This sequence originates from an adult in good health.

CDR3 coding DNA: TGCGCCAGCAGCCCTGACAGTTACAGGGGGAGCACTGAAGCTTTCTTT. It encodes CASSPDSYRGSTEAFF. This chain connects TRBV4-1 to TRBJ1-1, with TRBD1 matching over 8 bases. The ends lost 4 bases at V and 4 bases at J; junction bases unmatched: 11. The length of the CDR3 is 16 residues. Germline V gene lookup returns CDR1 MGHRA and CDR2 YSYEKL.